Listed below are T cell receptor beta chains from one sample, sequenced in a study of CD8 T cells in ankylosing spondylitis. TCRdb processed the 5' RACE reads anew with MiXCR; each CDR3 protein has one entry. The sample holds hundreds of thousands of distinct CDR3 sequences; about 13% are singletons and the top ten take approximately 7%. Sequenced material: blood, either unsorted or a sorted T cell fraction (not recorded which). The receptors were sampled from a male donor with ankylosing spondylitis. Both conserved end residues are part of each CDR3. The D gene is left open where the match is weak. Clone size is not always given. Where it is, it says once, few, many or a class for expanded clones.

DNA: TGCGCCAGCAGCTTGGATGGAGGGAAGGTTACCCGGGAGCTGTTTTTT
CDR3: CASSLDGGKVTRELFF
V: TRBV5-1
size: -
length: 16
D: -
J: TRBJ2-2

DNA: TGTGCCAGCAGCGTATTTACAGGGGGCGGTGAGCAGTTCTTC
CDR3: CASSVFTGGGEQFF
V: TRBV9
size: many
length: 14
D: TRBD1
J: TRBJ2-1

DNA: TGCAGTGCTAGAGACGGGACTCCGAACACCGGGGAGCTGTTTTTT
CDR3: CSARDGTPNTGELFF
V: TRBV20-1
size: many
length: 15
D: -
J: TRBJ2-2

DNA: TGTGCCAGCAGCTTGTCTAGCGGGAGGTACGAGCAGTACTTC
CDR3: CASSLSSGRYEQYF
V: TRBV11-2
size: many
length: 14
D: TRBD2
J: TRBJ2-7

DNA: TGTGCCACCAGCAGTTTAGCGGGAGACTACAATGAGCAGTTCTTC
CDR3: CATSSLAGDYNEQFF
V: TRBV15
size: -
length: 15
D: TRBD2
J: TRBJ2-1

DNA: TGCGCCAGCAGCTTGGTGCTAGCGGGAGGTCCCGACACCGGGGAGCTGTTTTTT
CDR3: CASSLVLAGGPDTGELFF
V: TRBV5-1
size: -
length: 18
D: TRBD2
J: TRBJ2-2

DNA: TGCAGTGCTCTAGAAGCAGGGTTAGATACGCAGTATTTT
CDR3: CSALEAGLDTQYF
V: TRBV20-1
size: -
length: 13
D: -
J: TRBJ2-3

DNA: TGTGCCAGCAGGGACAGCAAGTTTAATGAAAAACTGTTTTTT
CDR3: CASRDSKFNEKLFF
V: TRBV12-3/TRBV12-4
size: few
length: 14
D: -
J: TRBJ1-4

DNA: TGTGCCAGCAGTTACGGGAGGCTGTCAGATACGCAGTATTTT
CDR3: CASSYGRLSDTQYF
V: TRBV7-2
size: few
length: 14
D: TRBD2
J: TRBJ2-3

DNA: TGTGCCAGCAGCTTGCAGGGTTCTCTCCCCTACGAGCAGTACTTC
CDR3: CASSLQGSLPYEQYF
V: TRBV11-2
size: many
length: 15
D: -
J: TRBJ2-7

DNA: TGCGCCAGCAGCTGGGACAGGGCGGAAAACACCGGGGAGCTGTTTTTT
CDR3: CASSWDRAENTGELFF
V: TRBV5-1
size: many
length: 16
D: TRBD1
J: TRBJ2-2

DNA: TGTGCCAGCAGCAAAGATAGGACCGGACTAGCGGCTCGGGGGGATACGCAGTATTTT
CDR3: CASSKDRTGLAARGDTQYF
V: TRBV21-1
size: -
length: 19
D: -
J: TRBJ2-3

DNA: TGCGCCAGCAGCTTGGGGGGGGGACGCCCGAGCTATGGCTACACCTTC
CDR3: CASSLGGGRPSYGYTF
V: TRBV5-1
size: -
length: 16
D: -
J: TRBJ1-2

DNA: TGTGCCAGCATGTTCCGTGGGAGTCAAGAGACCCAGTACTTC
CDR3: CASMFRGSQETQYF
V: TRBV12-3/TRBV12-4
size: many
length: 14
D: -
J: TRBJ2-5

DNA: TGTGCCAGCACCCTGGGACTAGCGGATTACAATGAGCAGTTCTTC
CDR3: CASTLGLADYNEQFF
V: TRBV11-2
size: -
length: 15
D: TRBD2
J: TRBJ2-1

DNA: TGTGCCAGCAGCTCCCTGACAGGTCTCGGTACTGAAGCTTTCTTT
CDR3: CASSSLTGLGTEAFF
V: TRBV11-2
size: -
length: 15
D: -
J: TRBJ1-1

DNA: TGTGCCACCAGCGATAGCACAGATACGCAGTATTTT
CDR3: CATSDSTDTQYF
V: TRBV24-1
size: many
length: 12
D: -
J: TRBJ2-3

DNA: TGTGCCATCAGTGAGTCGAAGGATGGGTCCAATGAGCAGTTCTTC
CDR3: CAISESKDGSNEQFF
V: TRBV10-3
size: few
length: 15
D: -
J: TRBJ2-1